The sequence of this T cell receptor beta chain was determined in a study of cytomegalovirus exposure and HLA in healthy donors. The PCR was carried out with 60 Vbeta primers and 13 Jbeta primers. Produced via immunoSEQ multiplex PCR; TCRdb's table is partial and in-frame only. The data show some 84,000 clones, and the top ten clones hold approximately 0.63%. Study-wide findings and caveats: There were fewer than 200 TCR beta chains listed as cytomegalovirus-associated.

This CDR3 is built from 13 residues. Per the germline V gene, CDR1 is SQVTM and CDR2 is ANQGSEA. V shed 3 bases and J shed 10 bases, with 15 bases lying between them. In regard to this clone: Its specificity is not known.

This receptor was identified in a man aged 50 or older in good health and CMV-seronegative. The sample comprised PBMCs. The V call is TRBV29-1, the J call TRBJ1-4; perhaps TRBD1 as D (5 bases). CDR3 coding DNA: TGCAGCGTTGATGGGGACGGGGGGGGAAAACTGTTTTTT. This sequence encodes CSVDGDGGGKLFF.